What follows are 13 T cell receptor beta chains derived from one specimen sequenced in a study of blood T cell repertoires in COVID-19. Assay used: immunoSEQ multiplex PCR; TCRdb lists only in-frame clones, some missing. The sample lists 130,000 to 150,000 clones, 75% to 85% occurring once. Source material: peripheral blood. These receptors were collected from a human donor with acute or convalescent COVID-19. The donor label of this sample is uncertain.

This clone has a single count. The CDR3 coding sequence is TGTGCCAGCAGAAGAGGGAGCGGGGGGTTTCAGTTCTTC. It codes for CASRRGSGGFQFF. The chain is built from TRBV6-5 and TRBJ2-1, with TRBD2 matching over 9 bases. Germline V gives CDR1 MNHEY, CDR2 SVGAGI. V shed 6 bases and J 13 bases; nucleotides not matched to a gene: 10. This CDR3 comprises 13 residues.

V usage is TRBV6-5 and J usage is TRBJ1-2; 7 bases map to TRBD1. V gave up 2 bases and J gave up 2 bases; unmatched junction bases: 8. CDR3 length: 16 amino acids. The V gene's germline CDR1 is MNHEY and CDR2 SVGAGI. CDR3 nucleotide sequence: TGTGCCAGCAGTTACAGGAGGGACAGACGAAACTATGGCTACACCTTC. Amino acids: CASSYRRDRRNYGYTF.

This clone was seen a single time. This sequence joins TRBV11-2 and TRBJ2-7, with TRBD2 matching over 8 bases. Germline-derived CDR1 and CDR2 are SGHAT and FQNNGV. The CDR3 runs to 15 residues. J gave up 1 base and V 3 bases, and 5 bases lay outside the gene matches. This chain's CDR3 is CASSLGGGQSYEQYF. Written as DNA, the CDR3 is TGTGCCAGCAGCTTGGGCGGGGGGCAATCCTACGAGCAGTACTTC.

The chain joins TRBV6-5 to TRBJ2-7; TRBD1 matches at 8 bases. The V and J ends lost 7 bases and 6 bases, in that order; junction bases with no gene match: 2. Germline CDR1 and CDR2: MNHEY and SVGAGI. The CDR3 is made up of 11 amino acids. CDR3 in DNA: TGTGCCAGCACCACAGGGGGCGAGCAGTACGTC. Translating it yields CASTTGGEQYV.

This chain uses TRBV29-1 with TRBJ1-2; unclear D gene. Per germline, CDR1 SQVTM and CDR2 ANQGSEA. The CDR3 covers 11 residues. V was shortened by 6 bases and J by 4 bases, with 9 bases between the two germline ends. CDR3 in amino acids: CSVALGYGYTF. CDR3 nucleotide sequence: TGCAGCGTAGCTCTTGGCTATGGCTACACCTTC.

The rearrangement links TRBV21-1 to TRBJ2-7; the D call of TRBD2 is as the table states it, not checked on the DNA. TRBV21-1 is flagged as a pseudogene. The CDR3 is 16 amino acids. The CDR3 region has the DNA TGTGCCAGCAGCAACGGAGGGAGAGCCGCGTCGGGCGAGCAGTACTTC. Translating it yields CASSNGGRAASGEQYF.

This clone was seen once. The chain employs TRBV24-1 and TRBJ1-1; D ambiguous. The CDR3 length is 13 residues. Germline-derived CDR1 and CDR2 are KGHDR and SFDVKD. Trimming cost V 6 bases and J 5 bases, with 12 bases left between them. Written as DNA, the CDR3 is TGTGCCACCAGTTCGGAGGGTGGGACTGAAGCTTTCTTT. This sequence encodes CATSSEGGTEAFF.

This clone showed up just once. The chain employs TRBV29-1 and TRBJ1-1, with D possibly being TRBD1 (5 bases). The V gene's germline CDR1 is SQVTM and CDR2 ANQGSEA. Trimming stripped 8 bases from V and 1 base from J, with 11 bases between. This CDR3 contains 12 residues. The CDR3 DNA reads TGCAGCTCAGGGATCGGGAACACTGAAGCTTTCTTT. The encoded protein is CSSGIGNTEAFF. Looking up the rest from reference TRBV29-1 and TRBJ1-1 gives the full variable domain: SAVISQKPSRDICQRGTSLTIQCQVDSQVTMMFWYRQQPGQSLTLIATANQGSEATYESGFVIDKFPISRPNLTFSTLTVSNMSPEDSSIYLCSSGIGNTEAFFGQGTRLTVV.

V usage is TRBV5-5 and J usage is TRBJ1-2; D may be TRBD1 (5 bases). Germline CDR1 SGHKS, CDR2 YYEKEE (reference sequence). Trimming removed 1 base from V and 2 bases from J, with 12 bases in between. The CDR3 is 15 amino acids. The CDR3, as DNA: TGTGCCAGCAGCTTGTGGATAGACAGAAACTATGGCTACACCTTC. Translation gives CASSLWIDRNYGYTF.

The chain couples TRBV7-8 to TRBJ1-4; D ambiguous. V lost 5 bases, J lost 2 bases, and 12 bases lay in between. The CDR3 sequence is 15 residues long. Germline CDR1 is SGHVS and CDR2 is FQNEAQ. CDR3 sequence reads: CASSTLQRTNEKLFF. The CDR3 nucleotides read TGTGCCAGCAGCACCCTACAGCGGACTAATGAAAAACTGTTTTTT.

The chain combines TRBV27 with TRBJ1-2; 9 bases agree with TRBD1. This CDR3 has 14 residues. CDR1 is MNHEY, CDR2 SMNVEV, per germline (reference sequence). V dropped 8 bases and J dropped 0; count of bases not matched to a gene: 4. The CDR3 region is CASRWTGANYGYTF. In DNA form, the CDR3 reads TGTGCCAGCCGCTGGACAGGGGCTAACTATGGCTACACCTTC.

CDR3 sequence: CASSQDTPRGTEEQYF. CDR3 coding DNA: TGTGCCAGCAGCCAAGACACCCCAAGGGGAACGGAAGAGCAGTACTTC. V and J are TRBV4-2 and TRBJ2-7, with a possible D match to TRBD1 (5 bases). The CDR3 has 16 amino acids. Germline V gene lookup returns CDR1 LGHNA and CDR2 YNFKEQ. V lost 0 bases and J lost 7, with 19 bases in between.

In its sample, this clone was seen a few times. CDR3 sequence (DNA): TGTGCCAGCTCACGAGACATGGTAAACACCGGGGAGCTGTTTTTT. Translating gives CASSRDMVNTGELFF. The V and J genes are TRBV18 and TRBJ2-2; D not resolved. Germline CDR1 and CDR2: KGHSH and LQKENI. The CDR3 runs 15 residues. Trimming took 4 bases from V and 2 from J, leaving 11 bases between them.